One and the same sample provided the 32 T cell receptor beta chains below, sequenced in a study of CD8 T cells in ankylosing spondylitis. Study observations and caveats: Ankylosing spondylitis blood seemed to carry a telltale TCR beta motif made of several highly homologous variants.

TCRdb reanalysed the 5' RACE reads using MiXCR and keeps one entry per CDR3 protein. This table has 300,000 to 400,000 distinct CDR3 sequences, around 24% appearing once. The antigens of these receptors remain unknown. Sequenced sample: blood, either unsorted or a sorted T cell fraction (not recorded which). The receptors come from a male donor with ankylosing spondylitis.

This clonotype has more than one count but fewer than ten. The chain links TRBV18 to TRBJ2-1; TRBD1 is a possible D gene (6 bases). Trimming shortened V by 6 bases and J by 6 bases, and 24 bases separated the two germline ends. CDR1 and CDR2 from the germline V gene are KGHSH and LQKENI. The CDR3 covers 17 residues. Here the CDR3 reads CASSRRTGTLSLNEQFF. DNA of the CDR3: TGTGCCAGCTCGCGCCGCACAGGGACATTAAGCCTCAATGAGCAGTTCTTC.

This clonotype was found a few times. The V and J genes are TRBV6-5 and TRBJ1-6; D gene unclear. V lost 0 bases and J lost 2, with 8 bases in between. CDR1 is MNHEY and CDR2 is SVGAGI in the germline V gene. CDR3 length: 16 amino acids. CDR3 DNA: TGTGCCAGCAGTTACTCATTGGGGACCTATAATTCACCCCTCCACTTT. Translation: CASSYSLGTYNSPLHF.

The gene calls are TRBV12-3 or TRBV12-4 and TRBJ2-7; D not resolved. Trimming stripped 4 bases from V and 9 bases from J, with 10 bases between. The CDR3 is 11 amino acids. CDR3 residues: CASSYLDVQYF. The CDR3 DNA reads TGTGCCAGCAGTTATCTGGATGTGCAGTACTTC.

J is TRBJ2-5 and V is TRBV6-1; D tentatively reads TRBD1 or TRBD2 (7 bases each). Germline V lookup: CDR1 MNHNS, CDR2 SASEGT. The CDR3 loop spans 15 amino acids. V shed 2 bases and J shed 5 bases, with 15 bases lying between them. This chain's CDR3 is CASSEMGGGGETQYF. The DNA for the CDR3 is TGTGCCAGCAGTGAAATGGGAGGGGGCGGTGAGACCCAGTACTTC.

This clonotype was seen a handful of times. This chain joins TRBV25-1 and TRBJ1-4, with TRBD1 identical over 8 bases. CDR1 is MGHDK and CDR2 is SYGVNS in the germline V gene. Germline trimming cut 2 bases from V and 8 bases from J; bases unmatched to any gene: 7. The CDR3 has 15 amino acids. This CDR3 is CASSERQGRWEKLFF. The CDR3 DNA is TGTGCCAGCAGTGAACGACAGGGGCGTTGGGAAAAACTGTTTTTT.

This clonotype occurred a few times. This chain links TRBV6-1 with TRBJ2-1; D gene ambiguous. This CDR3 is built from 14 residues. The germline gives CDR1 MNHNS, CDR2 SASEGT. V shed 8 bases and J shed 0 bases, with 11 bases lying between them. The CDR3 nucleotides read TGTGCCAGCGCGCCCTTAGCCTCCTACAATGAGCAGTTCTTC. Its protein is CASAPLASYNEQFF.

J is TRBJ1-5 and V is TRBV12-3 or TRBV12-4; D remains unclear. The ends were cut back, 7 bases at V and 2 bases at J, with 6 bases in the middle. CDR3 length: 12 amino acids. CDR3 in amino acids: CASTYGNQPQHF. CDR3 coding DNA: TGTGCCAGCACGTACGGCAATCAGCCCCAGCATTTT.

The CDR3 protein is CSAGTSGMGVYEQYF. The CDR3, as DNA: TGCAGTGCTGGGACTAGCGGAATGGGAGTTTACGAGCAGTACTTC. The chain links TRBV20-1 to TRBJ2-7, with 11 bases matching TRBD2. Germline CDR1 DFQATT, CDR2 SNEGSKA (reference sequence). The CDR3 consists of 15 residues. Unmatched junction bases numbered 10, after V lost 5 bases and J lost 4 bases.

This rearrangement joins TRBV7-3 to TRBJ2-1; TRBD2 aligns across 9 bases. J was trimmed by 10 bases and V by 2 bases; bases with no gene match: 6. The CDR3 runs to 14 residues. Germline V gives CDR1 SGHTA, CDR2 FQGTGA. In DNA, the CDR3 is TGTGCCAGCAGCTTAGCGGGAGGGAACGGCGAGCAGTTCTTC. This encodes CASSLAGGNGEQFF.

This clonotype was detected a few times. V and J are TRBV27 and TRBJ1-2; no reliable D call. The germline gives CDR1 MNHEY, CDR2 SMNVEV (reference sequence). Trimming removed 0 bases from V and 4 bases from J, with 18 bases in between. The CDR3 is 17 amino acids. CDR3 region: CASSLSSRAGSGYGYTF. In DNA, the CDR3 is TGTGCCAGCAGTTTATCGTCTCGGGCAGGCTCGGGCTATGGCTACACCTTC.

This chain joins TRBV20-1 and TRBJ2-7; TRBD1 matches 10 bases. V shed 6 bases, J shed 7 bases, and the junction held 3 bases outside the gene matches. CDR1 DFQATT and CDR2 SNEGSKA come from the germline V gene (reference sequence). This CDR3 has 11 amino acids. CDR3 in amino acids: CSAGTGDEQYF. The CDR3 bases are TGCAGTGCAGGGACAGGGGATGAGCAGTACTTC.

V gene TRBV28 combines with J gene TRBJ1-1, with D unresolved. The CDR3 runs to 15 residues. Germline values: CDR1 MDHEN, CDR2 SYDVKM. Trimming removed 5 bases from V and 5 bases from J, with 18 bases in between. The CDR3 sequence is CASSSFRAGQTEAFF. CDR3 coding DNA: TGTGCCAGCAGTAGTTTCCGGGCGGGCCAGACTGAAGCTTTCTTT.

This clonotype came up a few times. The rearrangement links TRBV6-1 to TRBJ2-3; 9 nucleotides align to TRBD1. Losses at the gene ends were 4 bases for V and 6 bases for J; bases not matched to a gene: 5. There are 14 residues in the CDR3. Per the germline V gene, CDR1 is MNHNS and CDR2 is SASEGT. As DNA, the CDR3 is TGTGCCAGCAGTGTAAACAGGGGGCGGGATACGCAGTATTTT. The encoded protein is CASSVNRGRDTQYF.

The CDR3 DNA is TGTGCCAGCATGGGTCAAAGCGAGCAGTATTTT. Translated: CASMGQSEQYF. The chain has TRBV5-6 and TRBJ2-3; D not resolved. This CDR3 has 11 amino acids. Looked up from germline, CDR1 is SGHDT and CDR2 is YYEEEE. V shed 6 bases and J shed 11 bases, with 13 bases lying between them.

This clonotype was seen more than once but under ten times. The rearrangement links TRBV5-1 to TRBJ2-2; 8 nucleotides align to TRBD1. V lost 3 bases, J lost 3 bases, and 10 bases stayed unmatched. The CDR3 is made up of 17 amino acids. Per the germline V gene, CDR1 is SGHRS and CDR2 is YFSETQ. CDR3 sequence: CASSSFVRGPDTGELFF. The DNA of the CDR3 is TGCGCCAGCAGCTCCTTTGTCAGGGGGCCGGACACCGGGGAGCTGTTTTTT.

The chain is built from TRBV11-2 and TRBJ2-1; 9 bases map to TRBD2. V lost 8 bases to trimming and J lost 4 bases; unmatched junction nucleotides: 6. Looked up from germline, CDR1 is SGHAT and CDR2 is FQNNGV. The CDR3 totals 14 residues. CDR3 amino acids: CASSQAGGYNEQFF. The CDR3 nucleotides read TGTGCCAGCTCTCAGGCGGGAGGGTACAATGAGCAGTTCTTC.

The J gene is TRBJ2-2, the V gene TRBV5-1, with TRBD1 matching over 9 bases. Germline V CDR1 and CDR2: SGHRS, YFSETQ. The CDR3 runs 15 residues. The junction had 6 bases not matched to a gene; V was cut back by 7 bases and J by 2 bases. CDR3: CASGQGLFNTGELFF. The CDR3 nucleotides are TGCGCCAGCGGACAGGGGTTATTCAACACCGGGGAGCTGTTTTTT.

The gene calls are TRBV20-1 and TRBJ2-3; the D gene is possibly TRBD2 (6 bases). Germline V gives CDR1 DFQATT, CDR2 SNEGSKA (reference sequence). This CDR3 is built from 12 residues. V dropped 0 bases and J dropped 6 bases, with 7 bases sitting between them. The CDR3 sequence: CSARDGRDTQYF. The CDR3 nucleotides read TGCAGTGCTAGAGATGGGAGGGATACGCAGTATTTT.

The CDR3 region is CAIRSGTGASGANVLTF. For the CDR3, the DNA is TGTGCCATCAGGTCCGGGACAGGGGCTAGTGGGGCCAACGTCCTGACTTTC. The chain carries TRBV10-3 and TRBJ2-6, with TRBD1 matching over 10 bases. V shed 6 bases, J shed 3 bases, and the junction held 8 bases outside the gene matches. CDR3 length: 17 amino acids. Germline values: CDR1 ENHRY, CDR2 SYGVKD.

This clonotype appeared a few times. The chain carries TRBV20-1 and TRBJ2-1, with 11 bases identical to TRBD2. Losses at the gene ends were 2 bases for V and 9 bases for J; bases not matched to a gene: 6. This CDR3 is built from 14 residues. Germline values: CDR1 DFQATT, CDR2 SNEGSKA (reference sequence). CDR3 sequence reads: CSARRSSGRLEQFF. The DNA for the CDR3 is TGCAGTGCTAGACGCTCTAGCGGGAGGCTTGAGCAGTTCTTC.

The gene calls are TRBV5-6 and TRBJ1-1, with D unresolved. The CDR3 totals 17 residues. Trimming removed 1 base at V and 0 bases at J, with 16 bases between. CDR1 and CDR2 (germline): SGHDT, YYEEEE. The CDR3 reads CASSLPYPQGMNTEAFF. For the CDR3, the DNA is TGTGCCAGCAGCTTGCCGTATCCCCAAGGGATGAACACTGAAGCTTTCTTT.

This clonotype was counted between two and nine times. V gene TRBV5-1 combines with J gene TRBJ2-1; D might be TRBD2 (6 bases). CDR3 length: 14 residues. Per germline, CDR1 SGHRS and CDR2 YFSETQ. V was cut by 2 bases and J by 5 bases, with 11 bases left in between. For the CDR3, the DNA is TGCGCCAGCAGCTTAGGGATAGCGGACAATGAGCAGTTCTTC. This gives the protein CASSLGIADNEQFF.

The V call is TRBV7-9, the J call TRBJ1-1, with D possibly TRBD1 on 6 matching bases. Trimming left V 5 bases short and J 5 bases short, with 18 bases between. Per germline, CDR1 SEHNR and CDR2 FQNEAQ (reference sequence). The CDR3 spans 15 residues. This chain's CDR3 is CASSGTPTGGTEAFF. The CDR3 region has the DNA TGTGCCAGCAGCGGAACCCCGACAGGAGGAACTGAAGCTTTCTTT. The whole variable domain, filled in from reference TRBV7-9 and TRBJ1-1, reads DTGVSQNPRHKITKRGQNVTFRCDPISEHNRLYWYRQTLGQGPEFLTYFQNEAQLEKSRLLSDRFSAERPKGSFSTLEIQRTEQGDSAMYLCASSGTPTGGTEAFFGQGTRLTVV.

The chain employs TRBV24-1 and TRBJ1-5; the D gene is possibly TRBD1 (6 bases). The CDR3 covers 15 residues. Germline V gene data show CDR1 as KGHDR and CDR2 as SFDVKD. Trimming removed 5 bases from V and 1 base from J, with 11 bases in between. The CDR3 here is CATSGSGVSNQPQHF. The DNA of the CDR3 is TGTGCCACCAGTGGCTCAGGGGTCAGCAATCAGCCCCAGCATTTT.

This chain connects TRBV19 to TRBJ2-1; 11 positions agree with TRBD2. Trimming removed 6 bases from V and 8 bases from J; junction bases left unmatched: 9. This CDR3 contains 15 residues. Germline V gene lookup returns CDR1 LNHDA and CDR2 SQIVND (reference sequence). CDR3 region: CASRDSGRAVDEQFF. The DNA for the CDR3 is TGTGCCAGTAGAGATAGCGGGAGGGCCGTAGATGAGCAGTTCTTC.

This clonotype was counted only a few times. Here the CDR3 reads CATSRDPGLSSYNEQFF. DNA of the CDR3: TGTGCCACCAGCAGAGATCCAGGACTGAGCTCCTACAATGAGCAGTTCTTC. The rearrangement uses TRBV15 and TRBJ2-1, with D possibly matching TRBD2 (5 bases). Trimming cost V 0 bases and J 0 bases, with 12 bases left between them. The CDR3 spans 17 residues. From germline, CDR1 is LNHNV and CDR2 YYDKDF (reference sequence).

The V gene is TRBV5-1, the J gene TRBJ2-7, with TRBD1 matching 7 bases. Losses at the gene ends were 5 bases for V and 3 bases for J; bases not matched to a gene: 14. CDR3 size: 16 residues. Germline lookup yields CDR1 SGHRS and CDR2 YFSETQ. DNA of the CDR3: TGCGCCAGCAGTTCTTCTCGTTTTAGACAGGGCTACGAGCAGTACTTC. Its translation: CASSSSRFRQGYEQYF.

At least ten counts were recorded for this clonotype. The chain uses TRBV12-3 or TRBV12-4 and TRBJ1-5, with D possibly TRBD1 on 5 matching bases. V was clipped by 1 base and J by 9 bases, with 13 bases between them. The CDR3 has 14 residues. CDR3 amino acids: CASSLGGVELPQHF. CDR3 in DNA: TGTGCCAGCAGTTTAGGGGGGGTGGAATTGCCCCAGCATTTT.

This sequence joins TRBV9 and TRBJ2-7, with D perhaps TRBD1 or TRBD2 (5 bases each). This CDR3 contains 16 residues. Germline lookup yields CDR1 SGDLS and CDR2 YYNGEE. Deletions cut 3 bases from V and 2 bases from J, with 18 bases between. In DNA form, the CDR3 reads TGTGCCAGCAGCGCCGGACCCGGGACGGGGACCTACGAGCAGTACTTC. Translating gives CASSAGPGTGTYEQYF.

This clonotype appeared a few times. The chain combines TRBV11-1 with TRBJ2-3; D is unclear. Germline CDR1 reads SGHAT; CDR2 reads FQDESV (reference sequence). This CDR3 is built from 14 residues. V was pared by 1 base and J by 2 bases, with 7 bases between. This CDR3 is CASSLGAATDTQYF. DNA for the CDR3: TGTGCCAGCAGCTTAGGGGCGGCCACAGATACGCAGTATTTT. Looking up the rest from reference TRBV11-1 and TRBJ2-3 gives the full variable domain: EAEVAQSPRYKITEKSQAVAFWCDPISGHATLYWYRQILGQGPELLVQFQDESVVDDSQLPKDRFSAERLKGVDSTLKIQPAELGDSAMYLCASSLGAATDTQYFGPGTRLTVL.

The chain joins TRBV28 to TRBJ2-3; D is unclear. The ends were cut back, 5 bases at V and 5 bases at J, with 8 bases in the middle. Germline V gene sequence: CDR1 MDHEN, CDR2 SYDVKM. The CDR3 length is 12 residues. In nucleotides, the CDR3 is TGTGCCAGCAGTCCGCCGGTAGATACGCAGTATTTT. Protein product: CASSPPVDTQYF.

This clonotype has a handful of counts. J is TRBJ2-1 and V is TRBV2; no firm D call. CDR1 is SNHLY and CDR2 is FYNNEI in the germline V gene. This CDR3 has 11 residues. V lost 8 bases, J lost 10 bases, and 12 bases lay in between. The CDR3 coding sequence is TGTGCCAGCTTATCCGGCTTGGAGCAGTTCTTC. Protein product: CASLSGLEQFF.